The source of this T cell receptor (beta chain) is a study of T-cell memory formation after mild COVID-19. This clonotype was counted a few times. TCRdb processed the 5' RACE reads anew with MiXCR; each CDR3 protein has one entry. Of hundreds of thousands of distinct CDR3 sequences in the sample, approximately 19% were seen once. This CDR3 comprises 16 residues. V was trimmed by 5 bases and J by 4 bases, leaving 20 bases between them. The sample comprised PBMCs or a T cell subset sorted from them (not recorded which). This clonotype was obtained from an adult woman who had mild COVID-19 (a few samples of this study predate the infection). Cell type and time point are not known. This rearrangement joins TRBV12-3 or TRBV12-4 to TRBJ1-2; D remains ambiguous. CDR3 residues: CASSPAPVPGGYGYTF. As DNA, the CDR3 is TGTGCCAGCAGTCCTGCGCCCGTACCGGGCGGCTATGGCTACACCTTC.